This record concerns one T cell receptor (beta chain) sequence. The record originates from a study of blood T cell repertoires in COVID-19. Sequencing used immunoSEQ multiplex PCR; TCRdb keeps in-frame clones, though not all of them. This table has about 280,000 clones, roughly 80% appearing once. The CDR3 spans 18 residues. Germline loops: CDR1 SNHLY, CDR2 FYNNEI. The ends lost 7 bases at V and 4 bases at J; junction bases unmatched: 19. Participants were aged roughly 18 to 100 years from approximately 25 US areas. Each participant's cohort was designated according to participant-reported clinical history. Within 2 weeks of study entry, exposed participants had contacted a PCR-confirmed or clinician-diagnosed COVID-19 case.

This sequence joins TRBV2 and TRBJ2-1, with 7 bases aligning to TRBD2. Sequencing was performed on PBMCs or T cells enriched from blood (not recorded which). This receptor was obtained from a middle-aged man who had been exposed to COVID-19. CDR3 sequence reads: CASTQTPGGSQAYNEQFF. CDR3 nucleotides: TGTGCCAGCACCCAAACCCCGGGGGGAAGCCAGGCTTACAATGAGCAGTTCTTC.